This TCR beta chain is from a study of blood T cell repertoires in COVID-19. CDR3 length: 16 amino acids. V shed 1 base and J shed 1 base, with 11 bases lying between them. Germline CDR1 and CDR2: LGHDT and YNNKEL (reference sequence). Repertoires were generated with immunoSEQ multiplex PCR, while TCRdb's copy carries only in-frame clones and drops some. The profile shows approximately 190,000 clones, almost 85% of them singletons. This TCR was sampled from a woman aged 70-85 years with active or convalescent COVID-19. The specimen was peripheral blood. The chain recombines TRBV3-1 (or the pseudogene TRBV3-2) with TRBJ2-1; TRBD1 might be the D (6 bases). This CDR3 is CASSQGFTGSYNEQFF. For the CDR3, the DNA is TGTGCCAGCAGCCAAGGTTTTACAGGGTCCTACAATGAGCAGTTCTTC.